These 18 T cell receptor beta chains came from one sample sequenced in a study of cytotoxic CD8 clonotypes in ibrutinib-treated CLL. This table comes from immunoSEQ multiplex PCR, and its TCRdb copy is limited to in-frame clones, with some not included. The table includes fewer than 300,000 clones, approximately 76% detected once. The sample was PBMCs, taken at disease progression, from a patient treated with ibrutinib. All receptors derive from a human donor with chronic lymphocytic leukemia.

V gene TRBV10-3 combines with J gene TRBJ1-1; D is unresolved. Germline values: CDR1 ENHRY, CDR2 SYGVKD. The CDR3 is made up of 11 amino acids. Between the trimmed V and J ends, which lost 2 bases and 11 bases, there was a span of 9 bases. The CDR3 region has the DNA TGTGCCATCAGTGAGGGACCGACGGCTTTCTTT. Amino acids: CAISEGPTAFF.

The gene calls are TRBV28 and TRBJ1-2; 10 nucleotides line up with TRBD1. Germline trimming cut 1 base from V and 4 bases from J; bases unmatched to any gene: 18. This CDR3 is built from 20 residues. Germline V gene lookup returns CDR1 MDHEN and CDR2 SYDVKM. This CDR3 is CASSLSKVGTGELVGYGYTF. CDR3 nucleotide sequence: TGTGCCAGCAGTTTATCAAAAGTTGGGACAGGGGAGTTGGTTGGCTATGGCTACACCTTC.

This chain uses TRBV2 with TRBJ2-1; D gene ambiguous. V lost 3 bases to trimming and J lost 3 bases, with 9 bases between them. The CDR3 runs to 14 residues. Germline V gene sequence: CDR1 SNHLY, CDR2 FYNNEI. The CDR3 reads CASSDLLDYNEQFF. In DNA, the CDR3 is TGTGCCAGCAGTGATTTGCTAGACTACAATGAGCAGTTCTTC.

The chain is built from TRBV7-2 and TRBJ2-5; possibly TRBD1 or TRBD2 for D (5 bases each). The CDR3 spans 11 residues. Germline CDR1 and CDR2: SGHTA and FQGNSA. V was cut by 4 bases and J by 5 bases, with 5 bases left in between. The CDR3 DNA sequence: TGTGCCAGCAGCTGGGACGAGACCCAGTACTTC. It translates to CASSWDETQYF.

This clone was seen once. J is TRBJ1-2 and V is TRBV6-5; no clear D. Trimming took 8 bases from V and 2 from J, leaving 15 bases between them. Per germline, CDR1 MNHEY and CDR2 SVGAGI. The CDR3 length is 14 residues. The CDR3 DNA is TGTGCCAGCGGCGGGAGTTGGGAGAACTATGGCTACACCTTC. This codes for CASGGSWENYGYTF.

The gene calls are TRBV29-1 and TRBJ1-5, with D perhaps matching TRBD1 (6 bases). This CDR3 region has 13 residues. V dropped 4 bases and J dropped 4 bases, with 11 bases sitting between them. Germline CDR1 and CDR2: SQVTM and ANQGSEA. The CDR3 bases are TGCAGCGTTGCACAGGGCCGAAATCAGCCCCAGCATTTT. This gives the protein CSVAQGRNQPQHF.

In DNA, the CDR3 is TGTGCCAGCAGCTTAACAGGGTTCGGGGAGCTGTTTTTT. Translated, it gives CASSLTGFGELFF. The chain combines TRBV7-9 with TRBJ2-2; possible D gene TRBD1, 6 bases. Germline V gives CDR1 SEHNR, CDR2 FQNEAQ (reference sequence). There are 13 residues in the CDR3. The germline V and J ends were trimmed by 2 bases and 7 bases, with 8 bases remaining between them.

The chain is built from TRBV2 and TRBJ2-3; D gene uncertain. Germline loops: CDR1 SNHLY, CDR2 FYNNEI. V was pared by 4 bases and J by 8 bases, with 10 bases between. The CDR3 consists of 12 residues. The CDR3 DNA sequence: TGTGCCAGCAGTGCCCCCTGGGGTACGCAGTATTTT. Protein sequence: CASSAPWGTQYF.

The chain is built from TRBV4-3 and TRBJ2-2; D remains ambiguous. Trimming took 0 bases from V and 7 from J, leaving 6 bases between them. This CDR3 contains 13 residues. CDR1 is LGHNA, CDR2 YSLEER, per germline. The CDR3 region is CASSQESSGELFF. CDR3 in DNA: TGCGCCAGCAGCCAAGAGAGTAGCGGGGAGCTGTTTTTT.

This chain joins TRBV27 and TRBJ2-7, with TRBD2 identical over 9 bases. Trimming at V came to 2 bases and at J to 0 bases, leaving 5 bases not matched to a gene. CDR3 length equals 16 residues. The germline V gene has CDR1 MNHEY and CDR2 SMNVEV (reference sequence). The DNA for the CDR3 is TGTGCCAGCAGTTTACGGGGACTAGCACACTCCTACGAGCAGTACTTC. This sequence encodes CASSLRGLAHSYEQYF.

The chain links TRBV28 to TRBJ2-5, with 7 bases identical to TRBD2. CDR1 MDHEN and CDR2 SYDVKM come from the germline V gene. The CDR3 covers 13 residues. The junction had 8 bases not matched to a gene; V was cut back by 6 bases and J by 7 bases. The CDR3, as DNA: TGTGCCAGCAGGACGGGAGGTGTGGGGACCCAGTACTTC. Encoded protein: CASRTGGVGTQYF.

The CDR3 spells CASSLVRGRPKWEQYF. The CDR3 nucleotides are TGTGCCAGCAGCTTAGTCCGCGGGAGGCCGAAATGGGAGCAGTACTTC. This rearrangement joins TRBV11-2 to TRBJ2-7; 8 bases line up with TRBD2. The germline CDR1 and CDR2 sequences are SGHAT and FQNNGV. V lost 1 base, J lost 7 bases, and 12 bases stayed unmatched. This CDR3 is 16 amino acids long.

The table lists this clone with a few counts. CDR3 region: CARYTYGTDTQYF. The CDR3 DNA is TGTGCCAGATACACCTATGGCACAGATACGCAGTATTTT. V and J are TRBV2 and TRBJ2-3, with D unresolved. The CDR3 is made up of 13 amino acids. In germline, CDR1 is SNHLY, CDR2 FYNNEI. The V end was cut by 9 bases, the J end by 1 base, with 11 bases between.

The chain carries TRBV9 and TRBJ1-1; 8 nucleotides align to TRBD1. V gave up 5 bases and J gave up 2 bases; unmatched junction bases: 8. In germline, CDR1 is SGDLS, CDR2 YYNGEE. This CDR3 has 15 residues. The CDR3 here is CASSGKTGVNTEAFF. CDR3 bases: TGTGCCAGCAGTGGAAAGACAGGGGTAAACACTGAAGCTTTCTTT. The whole variable domain, remainder taken from reference TRBV9 and TRBJ1-1, is DSGVTQTPKHLITATGQRVTLRCSPRSGDLSVYWYQQSLDQGLQFLIQYYNGEERAKGNILERFSAQQFPDLHSELNLSSLELGDSALYFCASSGKTGVNTEAFFGQGTRLTVV.

This clone has more than one count but fewer than ten. The chain is built from TRBV7-9 and TRBJ1-6; D remains unclear. Germline loops: CDR1 SEHNR, CDR2 FQNEAQ (reference sequence). This CDR3 region has 14 residues. The germline V and J ends were trimmed by 3 bases and 6 bases, with 9 bases remaining between them. CDR3 bases: TGTGCCAGCAGCTTCAGTGGCAGTAATTCACCCCTCCACTTT. It is translated as CASSFSGSNSPLHF.

The chain joins TRBV27 to TRBJ1-4, with D perhaps matching TRBD1 (6 bases). V lost 5 bases and J 4 bases, leaving 14 bases between the germline ends. CDR1 MNHEY and CDR2 SMNVEV come from the germline V gene (reference sequence). The CDR3 sequence is 15 residues long. The DNA for the CDR3 is TGTGCCAGCAGTCGTGTTGCAGGGGATAATGAAAAACTGTTTTTT. This translates into CASSRVAGDNEKLFF.

The V gene is TRBV11-2, the J gene TRBJ2-7; D is tentatively TRBD1 or TRBD2 (6 bases each). V was pared by 2 bases and J by 4 bases, with 15 bases between. Germline lookup yields CDR1 SGHAT and CDR2 FQNNGV. This CDR3 spans 15 amino acids. CDR3 nucleotides: TGTGCCAGCAGCTTACCCCGGGGGACATTGTACGAGCAGTACTTC. As protein: CASSLPRGTLYEQYF.

The V call is TRBV14, the J call TRBJ2-3; tentatively, D is TRBD1 (6 bases). The germline V gene encodes CDR1 SGHDN and CDR2 FVKESK. Trimming removed 4 bases at V and 4 bases at J, with 15 bases between. CDR3 size: 15 residues. This CDR3 reads CASSLQGLVADTQYF. CDR3 DNA: TGTGCCAGCAGCCTACAGGGTCTAGTCGCAGATACGCAGTATTTT.